This T cell receptor beta chain was documented in a study of STAT5B mutations in CD4+ large granular lymphocyte leukemia. Study observations and caveats: Main leukemic clonotypes were patient-specific, but roughly 23% appeared at low frequency elsewhere.

This clone was detected only a few times. Its antigen is as yet unknown. V gave up 10 bases and J gave up 6 bases, with 18 bases separating them. This CDR3 has 14 amino acids. The germline V gene has CDR1 MNHNS and CDR2 SASEGT. TCRdb keeps only in-frame clones here, not all; method: immunoSEQ multiplex PCR. The sample contains some 29,000 clones, roughly three quarters of which appear only once. The TCR comes from a human donor in good health. The chain couples TRBV6-1 to TRBJ2-2; D ambiguous. Sequencing was done on a sample of CD4+ T cells from blood buffy coats. CDR3 residues: CATSAPTQAGELFF. The CDR3 coding sequence is TGTGCCACCTCGGCGCCGACCCAGGCCGGGGAGCTGTTTTTT.